The T cell receptor (beta chain) described here comes from a study of T cells expressing NK-cell markers. The germline V gene has CDR1 MNHNS and CDR2 SASEGT. The CDR3 is 14 amino acids. TCRdb re-analyzed the 5' RACE reads; it lists each CDR3 protein once, without DNA. The repertoire table contains over 120,000 distinct CDR3 sequences. Material: blood T cells: a sorted CD56 or NKG2C T cell subset, CD4+ or CD8+ T cells, or bulk PBMC T cells (not recorded which). This TCR was sampled from a man aged 18 to 30 in good health. The J gene is TRBJ2-2, the V gene TRBV6-1. Here the CDR3 reads CASSEGSVTGELFF.